These 30 T cell receptor beta chains share one sample of origin, sequenced in a study of cytomegalovirus exposure and HLA in healthy donors. The assay was immunoSEQ multiplex PCR, and TCRdb's table has in-frame clones only and misses some. The table has over 120,000 clones, roughly 87% seen once. The source material was PBMCs. The receptors come from a man aged 18-30 years in good health and CMV-seropositive.

This chain links TRBV28 with TRBJ2-2; 12 bases agree with TRBD2. V dropped 6 bases and J dropped 3; count of bases not matched to a gene: 5. This CDR3 region has 16 residues. Germline values: CDR1 MDHEN, CDR2 SYDVKM. DNA for the CDR3: TGTGCCAGCAGGCCGACTAGCGGGGGATACACCGGGGAGCTGTTTTTT. Translating gives CASRPTSGGYTGELFF. Variable domain in full (rest from reference TRBV28 and TRBJ2-2): DVKVTQSSRYLVKRTGEKVFLECVQDMDHENMFWYRQDPGLGLRLIYFSYDVKMKEKGDIPEGYSVSREKKERFSLILESASTNQTSMYLCASRPTSGGYTGELFFGEGSRLTVL.

The chain links TRBV4-2 to TRBJ2-4; D is unclear. Germline values: CDR1 LGHNA, CDR2 YNFKEQ. Trimming shortened V by 4 bases and J by 0 bases, and 16 bases separated the two germline ends. This CDR3 has 17 amino acids. CDR3 residues: CASSPGSEKLAKNIQYF. CDR3 nucleotides: TGTGCCAGCAGCCCCGGCTCGGAGAAACTAGCCAAAAACATTCAGTACTTC.

V is TRBV7-6 and J is TRBJ2-3; 7 bases are a match to TRBD2. The trim removed 0 bases at V and 4 bases at J, leaving 10 bases unmatched. CDR1 and CDR2 from the germline V gene are SGHVS and FNYEAQ. The CDR3 runs to 17 residues. The CDR3 nucleotides are TGTGCCAGCAGCTTAGCGGGAGGGCCAAGGATGGCAGATACGCAGTATTTT. It specifies CASSLAGGPRMADTQYF.

This rearrangement joins TRBV4-1 to TRBJ2-5, with D possibly matching TRBD2 (5 bases). Germline values: CDR1 MGHRA, CDR2 YSYEKL. V was shortened by 4 bases and J by 1 base, with 10 bases between the two germline ends. The CDR3 contains 14 residues. CDR3: CASSPGLSQETQYF. CDR3 nucleotides: TGCGCCAGCAGCCCTGGACTGAGCCAAGAGACCCAGTACTTC.

The chain recombines TRBV7-3 with TRBJ1-1; D might be TRBD1 (5 bases). This CDR3 comprises 15 residues. Germline values: CDR1 SGHTA, CDR2 FQGTGA. Between the trimmed V and J ends, which lost 1 base and 1 base, there was a span of 10 bases. In DNA form, the CDR3 reads TGTGCCAGCAGCTTAATTGCGGGGGAGAACACTGAAGCTTTCTTT. Its translation is CASSLIAGENTEAFF.

This chain links TRBV5-1 with TRBJ1-1, with 8 bases identical to TRBD1. Germline CDR1 and CDR2: SGHRS and YFSETQ. V dropped 1 base and J dropped 1; count of bases not matched to a gene: 6. The CDR3 consists of 16 residues. CDR3 sequence reads: CASSLWGQESNTEAFF. In DNA, the CDR3 is TGCGCCAGCAGCTTGTGGGGACAGGAATCGAACACTGAAGCTTTCTTT.

The chain carries TRBV19 and TRBJ1-2; D is unclear. Trimming removed 9 bases at V and 3 bases at J, with 11 bases between. CDR1 LNHDA and CDR2 SQIVND come from the germline V gene (reference sequence). The CDR3 spans 12 residues. CDR3 sequence reads: CASGREDYGYTF. CDR3 sequence (DNA): TGTGCCAGCGGGAGGGAAGACTATGGCTACACCTTC.

CDR3 region: CASSQDHQWAETQYF. CDR3 DNA: TGTGCCAGCAGCCAAGATCATCAGTGGGCCGAGACCCAGTACTTC. The rearrangement uses TRBV4-2 and TRBJ2-7; no clear D. Gene TRBJ2-5 matches the end of the DNA better, so the J call may be wrong. CDR3 size: 15 residues. Germline assignment: CDR1 LGHNA and CDR2 YNFKEQ.

This chain joins TRBV27 and TRBJ2-3; the D gene is possibly TRBD2 (6 bases). The length of the CDR3 is 11 residues. Between the trimmed V and J ends, which lost 4 bases and 10 bases, there was a span of 9 bases. Germline V CDR1 and CDR2: MNHEY, SMNVEV (reference sequence). CDR3 loop: CASSSGGSQYF. The CDR3 bases are TGTGCCAGCAGTTCCGGAGGGTCGCAGTATTTT.

This clone was recorded once. J is TRBJ1-1 and V is TRBV27; D is unresolved. The germline gives CDR1 MNHEY, CDR2 SMNVEV (reference sequence). V lost 3 bases to trimming and J lost 2 bases, with 7 bases between them. The CDR3 consists of 13 residues. The CDR3 here is CASSFSGNTEAFF. The CDR3 DNA sequence: TGTGCCAGCAGTTTCTCGGGTAACACTGAAGCTTTCTTT.

The V and J genes are TRBV30 and TRBJ1-3; D not resolved. Germline V gene lookup returns CDR1 GTSNPN and CDR2 SVGIG (reference sequence). The CDR3 totals 14 residues. V lost 0 bases and J 7 bases, leaving 13 bases between the germline ends. CDR3 sequence reads: CAWSVGHSGNTIYF. In DNA form, the CDR3 reads TGTGCCTGGAGTGTAGGCCACTCGGGGAACACCATATATTTT.

The V gene is TRBV7-8, the J gene TRBJ1-2, with 7 bases that match TRBD1. In germline, CDR1 is SGHVS, CDR2 FQNEAQ. The CDR3 spans 15 residues. The trim removed 5 bases at V and 4 bases at J, leaving 10 bases unmatched. The CDR3: CASSPYRGRSYGYTF. The CDR3 DNA reads as TGTGCCAGCAGCCCATACAGGGGCCGGAGCTATGGCTACACCTTC.

J is TRBJ1-2 and V is TRBV7-2, with a tentative D call TRBD1 (6 bases). This CDR3 is built from 13 residues. CDR1 is SGHTA and CDR2 is FQGNSA in the germline V gene. V lost 3 bases and J lost 5, with 10 bases in between. The CDR3 DNA sequence: TGTGCCAGCAGCTTTTTAACAGGGTATGGCTACACCTTC. Amino acid sequence: CASSFLTGYGYTF.

The rearrangement links TRBV29-1 to TRBJ1-2, with TRBD1 as a possible D gene (5 bases). The CDR3 has 12 amino acids. V was cut by 7 bases and J by 3 bases, with 12 bases left in between. The V gene's germline CDR1 is SQVTM and CDR2 ANQGSEA. The CDR3 protein is CSGATGDYGYTF. The CDR3 DNA is TGCAGCGGAGCTACAGGCGACTATGGCTACACCTTC.

The V and J genes are TRBV14 and TRBJ1-4; the match to TRBD1 covers 8 bases. Unmatched junction bases numbered 8, after V lost 3 bases and J lost 5 bases. From germline, CDR1 is SGHDN and CDR2 FVKESK. CDR3 length: 16 amino acids. The CDR3 coding sequence is TGTGCCAGCAGCCAGCTACAGGGGGGCAGGAATGAAAAACTGTTTTTT. Its protein is CASSQLQGGRNEKLFF.

This clone was found once. The chain has TRBV11-2 and TRBJ2-1; TRBD2 aligns across 7 bases. Per the germline V gene, CDR1 is SGHAT and CDR2 is FQNNGV. Trimming at V came to 5 bases and at J to 8 bases, leaving 15 bases not matched to a gene. This CDR3 spans 16 amino acids. The CDR3: CASSIQTSGTIYEQFF. CDR3 coding DNA: TGTGCCAGCAGCATCCAAACCAGCGGGACTATCTATGAGCAGTTCTTC.

The V and J genes are TRBV27 and TRBJ1-3; 7 bases are a match to TRBD1. The CDR3 totals 16 residues. Germline V gene data show CDR1 as MNHEY and CDR2 as SMNVEV (reference sequence). J gave up 3 bases and V 5 bases, and 10 bases lay outside the gene matches. CDR3 sequence (DNA): TGTGCCAGCAGTCCCCGGGACAGTTCTTTTGGAAACACCATATATTTT. Residues: CASSPRDSSFGNTIYF.

This sequence joins TRBV19 and TRBJ2-7, with D possibly TRBD2 on 6 matching bases. Germline CDR1 is LNHDA and CDR2 is SQIVND (reference sequence). The CDR3 is 15 residues long. Trimming removed 4 bases at V and 5 bases at J, with 18 bases between. CDR3 DNA: TGTGCCAGTAGTAAACTGGAGGGAGTAATCAACGAGCAGTACTTC. Translation gives CASSKLEGVINEQYF.

The chain links TRBV6-1 to TRBJ1-2; TRBD1 is a possible D gene (5 bases). This CDR3 is 14 amino acids long. V lost 2 bases and J lost 4, with 11 bases in between. CDR1 and CDR2 from the germline V gene are MNHNS and SASEGT. The CDR3 sequence: CASSETTGRYGYTF. CDR3 in DNA: TGTGCCAGCAGTGAAACAACAGGACGCTATGGCTACACCTTC.

This chain joins TRBV15 and TRBJ1-1, with 8 bases lining up with TRBD1. Losses at the gene ends were 5 bases for V and 0 bases for J; bases not matched to a gene: 14. Per germline, CDR1 LNHNV and CDR2 YYDKDF (reference sequence). The CDR3 extends over 18 amino acids. The CDR3 DNA is TGTGCCACCAGCCCCAGAAACCGACAGGGGCCGGTGAACACTGAAGCTTTCTTT. Translated: CATSPRNRQGPVNTEAFF. Filled out from reference TRBV15 and TRBJ1-1, the complete variable domain reads DAMVIQNPRYQVTQFGKPVTLSCSQTLNHNVMYWYQQKSSQAPKLLFHYYDKDFNNEADTPDNFQSRRPNTSFCFLDIRSPGLGDTAMYLCATSPRNRQGPVNTEAFFGQGTRLTVV.

V and J are TRBV2 and TRBJ1-4, with D unresolved. The V and J ends lost 8 bases and 0 bases respectively, with 10 bases between them. The CDR3 is 14 amino acids. Per germline, CDR1 SNHLY and CDR2 FYNNEI. Written as DNA, the CDR3 is TGTGCCAGCCTTTACAGATCAACTAATGAAAAACTGTTTTTT. Its protein is CASLYRSTNEKLFF.

The J gene is TRBJ1-2, the V gene TRBV18, with 7 nucleotides matching TRBD1. Germline trimming cut 4 bases from V and 2 bases from J; bases unmatched to any gene: 4. The germline V gene encodes CDR1 KGHSH and CDR2 LQKENI. This CDR3 region has 14 residues. This CDR3 reads CASSRTGDNYGYTF. CDR3 DNA sequence: TGTGCCAGCTCACGGACAGGAGACAACTATGGCTACACCTTC.

This clone occurred once. The chain couples TRBV2 to TRBJ2-2; 8 bases agree with TRBD2. CDR3 length: 16 residues. V shed 6 bases, J shed 8 bases, and the junction held 14 bases outside the gene matches. Germline V CDR1 and CDR2: SNHLY, FYNNEI. As DNA, the CDR3 is TGTGCCAGCAGCAAGCGGGGGCCGCCTATGATAGGGGAGCTGTTTTTT. This translates into CASSKRGPPMIGELFF.

The chain couples TRBV30 to TRBJ2-3, with 11 bases aligning to TRBD2. CDR3 length: 14 residues. Germline V gene lookup returns CDR1 GTSNPN and CDR2 SVGIG (reference sequence). The J segment lost 3 bases and the V segment lost 5 bases, leaving 4 bases of the junction unmatched. CDR3 in DNA: TGTGCCTGGGCACTAGCGGGGGTTACAGATACGCAGTATTTT. This encodes CAWALAGVTDTQYF.

This chain links TRBV5-6 with TRBJ2-2; the match to TRBD2 covers 7 bases. V shed 0 bases, J shed 5 bases, and the junction held 1 base outside the gene matches. The CDR3 runs to 14 residues. Germline CDR1 and CDR2: SGHDT and YYEEEE. In DNA, the CDR3 is TGTGCCAGCAGCTTGGCCGGGGGGACCGGGGAGCTGTTTTTT. Residues: CASSLAGGTGELFF.

The rearrangement joins TRBV10-3 to TRBJ2-3; the D gene is possibly TRBD1 (6 bases). Trimming stripped 6 bases from V and 0 bases from J, with 13 bases between. The CDR3 is 15 residues long. The germline CDR1 and CDR2 sequences are ENHRY and SYGVKD. DNA for the CDR3: TGTGCCATCAGCCAGGGGACGGTTAGCACAGATACGCAGTATTTT. It is translated as CAISQGTVSTDTQYF.

The sample holds a few counts of this clone. CDR3 sequence (DNA): TGTGCCAGCAGCTTCTCCAGGGCGAACACTGAAGCTTTCTTT. Amino acid sequence: CASSFSRANTEAFF. The chain recombines TRBV7-2 with TRBJ1-1, with a possible D match to TRBD1 (5 bases). CDR1 and CDR2 from the germline V gene are SGHTA and FQGNSA. The CDR3 spans 14 residues. V was cut by 3 bases and J by 1 base, with 9 bases left in between.

This chain uses TRBV14 with TRBJ2-7; TRBD1 matches 7 bases. J gave up 2 bases and V 4 bases, and 14 bases lay outside the gene matches. The CDR3 is 17 amino acids. Per germline, CDR1 SGHDN and CDR2 FVKESK. The CDR3 sequence: CASSLSGTEIFTYEQYF. Written as DNA, the CDR3 is TGTGCCAGCAGCCTCTCCGGGACAGAAATTTTCACCTACGAGCAGTACTTC.

The chain recombines TRBV7-9 with TRBJ2-1, with 11 bases matching TRBD2. The CDR3 has 15 residues. CDR1 is SEHNR and CDR2 is FQNEAQ in the germline V gene (reference sequence). Unmatched junction bases numbered 3, after V lost 3 bases and J lost 5 bases. As DNA, the CDR3 is TGTGCCAGCAGCTTCCTAGCGGGAGGTAACAATGAGCAGTTCTTC. This sequence encodes CASSFLAGGNNEQFF. The entire variable domain, with the rest obtained from reference TRBV7-9 and TRBJ2-1, is as follows: DTGVSQNPRHKITKRGQNVTFRCDPISEHNRLYWYRQTLGQGPEFLTYFQNEAQLEKSRLLSDRFSAERPKGSFSTLEIQRTEQGDSAMYLCASSFLAGGNNEQFFGPGTRLTVL.

This clone occurred a few times. V and J are TRBV7-8 and TRBJ2-7; 7 bases fit TRBD1. This CDR3 has 15 amino acids. Looked up from germline, CDR1 is SGHVS and CDR2 is FQNEAQ. The ends lost 3 bases at V and 5 bases at J; junction bases unmatched: 10. CDR3 sequence reads: CASSLKTGNRHEQYF. The CDR3 DNA is TGTGCCAGCAGCTTGAAGACAGGGAACCGCCACGAGCAGTACTTC.